The entry below gives a single T cell receptor beta chain sequence along with its context. Its matching antigen is unknown. The CDR3 spans 12 residues. CDR1 is SGHAT, CDR2 FQNNGV, per germline. V was shortened by 1 base and J by 7 bases, with 8 bases between the two germline ends. These data belong to a study of T cells in localized non-small cell lung cancer. Whole-study results and caveats: Compared with tumor, uninvolved adjacent lung displayed greater T cell clonality, ranking highest overall. Appearances in adjacent lung were noted for a median approximately 61 of the top 100 tumor clones.

Produced via immunoSEQ multiplex PCR; TCRdb's table is partial and in-frame only. This table holds about 21,000 clones, roughly 88% found once. V gene TRBV11-2 combines with J gene TRBJ2-7; D might be TRBD2 (5 bases). This TCR was sampled from a male donor at least 60 years old with stage II lung adenocarcinoma. This specimen was peripheral blood mononuclear cells, taken before any cancer treatment. CDR3 DNA: TGTGCCAGCAGCTTAGGCGGGTTGGAGCAGTACTTC. It translates to CASSLGGLEQYF.